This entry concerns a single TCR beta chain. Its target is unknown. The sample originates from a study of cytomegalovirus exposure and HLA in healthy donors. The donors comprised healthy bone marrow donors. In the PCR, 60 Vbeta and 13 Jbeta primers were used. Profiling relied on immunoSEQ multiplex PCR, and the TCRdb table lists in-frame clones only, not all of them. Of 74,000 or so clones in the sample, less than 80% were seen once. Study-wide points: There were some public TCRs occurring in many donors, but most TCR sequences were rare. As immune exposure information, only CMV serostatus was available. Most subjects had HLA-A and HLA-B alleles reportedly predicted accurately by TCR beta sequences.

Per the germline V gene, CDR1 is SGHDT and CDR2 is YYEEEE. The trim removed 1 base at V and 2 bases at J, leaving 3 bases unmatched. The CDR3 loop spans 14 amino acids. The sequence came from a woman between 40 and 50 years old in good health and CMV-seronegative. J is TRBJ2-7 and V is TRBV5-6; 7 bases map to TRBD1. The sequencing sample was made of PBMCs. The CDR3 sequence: CASSLTGATYEQYF. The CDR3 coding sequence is TGTGCCAGCAGCTTGACAGGGGCTACCTACGAGCAGTACTTC.